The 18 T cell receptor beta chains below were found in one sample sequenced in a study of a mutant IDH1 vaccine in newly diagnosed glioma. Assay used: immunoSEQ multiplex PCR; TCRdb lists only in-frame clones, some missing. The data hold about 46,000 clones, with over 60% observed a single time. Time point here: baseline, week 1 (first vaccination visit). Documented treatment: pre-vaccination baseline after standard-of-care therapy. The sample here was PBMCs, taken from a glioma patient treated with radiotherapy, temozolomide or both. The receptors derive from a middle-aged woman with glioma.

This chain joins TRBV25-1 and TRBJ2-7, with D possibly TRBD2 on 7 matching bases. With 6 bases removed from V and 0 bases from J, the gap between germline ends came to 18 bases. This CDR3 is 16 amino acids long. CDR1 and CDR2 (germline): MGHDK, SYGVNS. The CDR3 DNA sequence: TGTGCCAGCAGGGGGGGGGCGAACAGGAGCTCCTACGAGCAGTACTTC. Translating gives CASRGGANRSSYEQYF.

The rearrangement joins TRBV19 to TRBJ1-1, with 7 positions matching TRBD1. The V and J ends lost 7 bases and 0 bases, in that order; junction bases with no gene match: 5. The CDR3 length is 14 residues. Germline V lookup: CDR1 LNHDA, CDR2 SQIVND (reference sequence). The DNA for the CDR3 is TGTGCCAGTAACCGGGACAGCCTGAACACTGAAGCTTTCTTT. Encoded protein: CASNRDSLNTEAFF. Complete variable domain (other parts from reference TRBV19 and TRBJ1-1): DGGITQSPKYLFRKEGQNVTLSCEQNLNHDAMYWYRQDPGQGLRLIYYSQIVNDFQKGDIAEGYSVSREKKESFPLTVTSAQKNPTAFYLCASNRDSLNTEAFFGQGTRLTVV.

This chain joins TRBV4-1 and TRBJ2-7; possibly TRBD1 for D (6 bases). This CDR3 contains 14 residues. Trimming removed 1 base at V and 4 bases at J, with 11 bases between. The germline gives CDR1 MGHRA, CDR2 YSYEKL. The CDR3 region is CASSQGGGAYEQYF. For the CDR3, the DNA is TGCGCCAGCAGCCAAGGAGGGGGAGCGTACGAGCAGTACTTC.

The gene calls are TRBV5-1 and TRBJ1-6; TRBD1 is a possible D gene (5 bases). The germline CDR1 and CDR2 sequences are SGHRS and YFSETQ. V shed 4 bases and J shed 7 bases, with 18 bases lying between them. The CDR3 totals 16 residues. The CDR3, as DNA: TGCGCCAGCAGCCAGTCCGGGGCCTTGGACAATTCACCCCTCCACTTT. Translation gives CASSQSGALDNSPLHF.

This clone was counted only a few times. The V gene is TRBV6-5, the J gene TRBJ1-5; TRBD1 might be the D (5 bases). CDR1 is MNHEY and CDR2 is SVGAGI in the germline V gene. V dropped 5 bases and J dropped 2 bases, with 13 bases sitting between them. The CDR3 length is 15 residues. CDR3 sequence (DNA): TGTGCCAGCAGTCGGGACTTGAACGGCAATCAGCCCCAGCATTTT. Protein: CASSRDLNGNQPQHF.

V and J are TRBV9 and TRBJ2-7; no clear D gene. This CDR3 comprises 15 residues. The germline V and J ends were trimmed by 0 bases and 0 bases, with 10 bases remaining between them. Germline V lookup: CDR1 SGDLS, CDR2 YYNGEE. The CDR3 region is CASSVGAMSSYEQYF. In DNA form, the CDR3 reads TGTGCCAGCAGCGTAGGGGCCATGAGCTCCTACGAGCAGTACTTC.

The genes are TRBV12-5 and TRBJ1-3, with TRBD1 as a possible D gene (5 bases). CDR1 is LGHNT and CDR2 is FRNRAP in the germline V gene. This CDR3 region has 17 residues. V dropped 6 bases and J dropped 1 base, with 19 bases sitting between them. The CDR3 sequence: CASGPPLQGGSGNTIYF. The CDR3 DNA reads TGTGCTAGTGGCCCCCCCCTCCAGGGTGGGTCTGGAAACACCATATATTTT.

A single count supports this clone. This CDR3 is CASSLPSYGYTF. CDR3 DNA: TGTGCCAGCAGCCTCCCGAGCTATGGCTACACCTTC. The J gene is TRBJ1-2, the V gene TRBV7-2; no reliable D call. The CDR3 runs to 12 residues. Germline CDR1 and CDR2: SGHTA and FQGNSA. The germline V and J ends were trimmed by 5 bases and 4 bases, with 8 bases remaining between them.

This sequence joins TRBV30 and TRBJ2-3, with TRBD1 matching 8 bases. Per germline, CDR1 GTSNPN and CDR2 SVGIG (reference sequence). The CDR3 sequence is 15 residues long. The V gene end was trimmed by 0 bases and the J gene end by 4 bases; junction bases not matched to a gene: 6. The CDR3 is CAWSVRAQGADTQYF. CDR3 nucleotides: TGTGCCTGGAGTGTACGGGCACAGGGGGCAGATACGCAGTATTTT.

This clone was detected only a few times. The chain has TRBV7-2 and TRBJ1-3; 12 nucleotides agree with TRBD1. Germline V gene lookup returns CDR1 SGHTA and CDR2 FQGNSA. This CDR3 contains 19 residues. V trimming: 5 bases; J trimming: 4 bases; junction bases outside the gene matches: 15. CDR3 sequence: CASSIRPGQGALRGNTIYF. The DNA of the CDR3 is TGTGCCAGCAGCATCAGGCCGGGACAGGGGGCACTCAGAGGAAACACCATATATTTT.

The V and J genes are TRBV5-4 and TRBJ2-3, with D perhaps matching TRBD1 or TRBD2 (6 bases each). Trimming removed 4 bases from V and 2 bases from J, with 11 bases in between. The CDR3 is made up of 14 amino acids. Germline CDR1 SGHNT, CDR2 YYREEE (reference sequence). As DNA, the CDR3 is TGTGCCAGCAGCGGCCGGGGGCCCACAGATACGCAGTATTTT. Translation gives CASSGRGPTDTQYF.

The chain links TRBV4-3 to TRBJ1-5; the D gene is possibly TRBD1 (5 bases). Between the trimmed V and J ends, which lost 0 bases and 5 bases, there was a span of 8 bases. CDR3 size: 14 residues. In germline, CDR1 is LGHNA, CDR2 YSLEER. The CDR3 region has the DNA TGCGCCAGCAGCCAAGATACGGGGGATCAGCCCCAGCATTTT. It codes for CASSQDTGDQPQHF.

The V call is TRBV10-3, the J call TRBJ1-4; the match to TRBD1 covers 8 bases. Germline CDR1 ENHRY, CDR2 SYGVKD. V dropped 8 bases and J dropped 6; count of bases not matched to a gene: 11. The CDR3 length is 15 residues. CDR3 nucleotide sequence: TGTGCCATCGGAGACCCGGACAGGGCAGATGAAAAACTGTTTTTT. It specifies CAIGDPDRADEKLFF.

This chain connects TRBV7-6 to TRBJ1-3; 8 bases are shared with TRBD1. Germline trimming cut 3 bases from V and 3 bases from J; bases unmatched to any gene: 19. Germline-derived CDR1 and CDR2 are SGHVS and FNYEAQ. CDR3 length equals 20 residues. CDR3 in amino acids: CASSFRAVQGARGSGNTIYF. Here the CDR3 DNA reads TGTGCCAGCAGCTTCAGAGCGGTGCAGGGGGCGCGGGGTAGTGGAAACACCATATATTTT.

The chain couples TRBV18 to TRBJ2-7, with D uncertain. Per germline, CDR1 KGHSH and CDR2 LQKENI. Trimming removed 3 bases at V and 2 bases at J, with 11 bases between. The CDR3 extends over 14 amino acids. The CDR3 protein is CASSPDPVAYEQYF. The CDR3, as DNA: TGTGCCAGCTCACCGGACCCAGTAGCCTACGAGCAGTACTTC.

The CDR3 DNA reads as TGCGCCAGCAGCTTGCCGGACAGAGACAGTATGAACACTGAAGCTTTCTTT. This translates into CASSLPDRDSMNTEAFF. V and J are TRBV5-1 and TRBJ1-1; possibly TRBD1 for D (6 bases). Germline CDR1 is SGHRS and CDR2 is YFSETQ. Deletions cut 1 base from V and 0 bases from J, with 16 bases between. The CDR3 has 17 residues.

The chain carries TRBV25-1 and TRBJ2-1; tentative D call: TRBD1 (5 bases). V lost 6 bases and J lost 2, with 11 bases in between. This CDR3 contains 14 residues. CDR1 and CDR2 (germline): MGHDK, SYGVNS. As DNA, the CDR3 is TGTGCCAGCAGGGTTCAGGGTCCCTACAATGAGCAGTTCTTC. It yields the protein CASRVQGPYNEQFF.

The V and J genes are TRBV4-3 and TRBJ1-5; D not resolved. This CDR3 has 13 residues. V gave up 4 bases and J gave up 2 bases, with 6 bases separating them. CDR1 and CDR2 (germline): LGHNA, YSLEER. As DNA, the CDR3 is TGCGCCAGCAGCCCTGGTGGCAATCAGCCCCAGCATTTT. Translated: CASSPGGNQPQHF.